Listed here are 20 T cell receptor beta chains from one sample, sequenced in a study of blood T cell repertoires in COVID-19. Only in-frame clones appear in the TCRdb table, and some are missing; sequencing was by immunoSEQ multiplex PCR. The data contain under 200,000 clones, 87% of them singletons. The sequencing input was peripheral blood. Receptor source: a man between 18 and 29 years old with active or convalescent COVID-19.

This clone was observed many times. The chain links TRBV19 to TRBJ1-3; D is unresolved. V was trimmed by 4 bases and J by 7 bases, leaving 20 bases between them. Per the germline V gene, CDR1 is LNHDA and CDR2 is SQIVND (reference sequence). CDR3 length: 16 amino acids. The CDR3 reads CASSTRRTTSRNTIYF. CDR3 DNA: TGTGCCAGTAGTACGCGCAGGACCACTAGTAGGAACACCATATATTTT. Supplemented by reference TRBV19 and TRBJ1-3, the full variable domain reads DGGITQSPKYLFRKEGQNVTLSCEQNLNHDAMYWYRQDPGQGLRLIYYSQIVNDFQKGDIAEGYSVSREKKESFPLTVTSAQKNPTAFYLCASSTRRTTSRNTIYFGEGSWLTVV.

V gene TRBV6-4 combines with J gene TRBJ2-1, with TRBD1 matching 8 bases. J lost 4 bases, V lost 2 bases, and 7 bases had no gene match. CDR3 size: 16 residues. Per germline, CDR1 MRHNA and CDR2 SNTAGT. CDR3 amino acids: CASSDGGRGLYNEQFF. The CDR3 DNA is TGTGCCAGCAGTGACGGGGGCAGGGGGCTTTACAATGAGCAGTTCTTC.

The table lists this clone with a count of one. This same CDR3 is encoded by further DNA sequences in the sample. The rearrangement joins TRBV5-4 to TRBJ2-2; D not certain. CDR3 size: 13 residues. Trimming removed 0 bases from V and 5 bases from J, with 5 bases in between. CDR1 and CDR2 from the germline V gene are SGHNT and YYREEE (reference sequence). As DNA, the CDR3 is TGTGCCAGCAGCTTGGACTCTACCGGGGAGCTGTTTTTT. Its protein is CASSLDSTGELFF.

The chain joins TRBV2 to TRBJ1-6; D might be TRBD1 (5 bases). CDR1 SNHLY and CDR2 FYNNEI come from the germline V gene. Trimming left V 6 bases short and J 4 bases short, with 16 bases between. This CDR3 comprises 16 residues. CDR3 coding DNA: TGTGCCAGCAGCTGGAGTGTCGGGGGATATAATTCACCCCTCCACTTT. Translating it yields CASSWSVGGYNSPLHF.

This sequence joins TRBV6-2 or TRBV6-3 and TRBJ1-6; no reliable D call. CDR3 length: 14 residues. Germline V gene data show CDR1 as MNHEY and CDR2 as SVGEGT. The V and J ends lost 8 bases and 7 bases respectively, with 15 bases between them. For the CDR3, the DNA is TGTGCCAGCTGCCCCGGGGAATCGAATTCACCCCTCCACTTT. Amino acids: CASCPGESNSPLHF.

The V gene is TRBV10-1, the J gene TRBJ1-5; D ambiguous. The germline CDR1 and CDR2 sequences are WNHNN and SYGVQD (reference sequence). The CDR3 runs 16 residues. V lost 6 bases and J 0 bases, leaving 15 bases between the germline ends. The CDR3 sequence: CASSQGSLYSNQPQHF. The CDR3 coding sequence is TGCGCCAGCAGCCAAGGGAGCCTTTATAGCAATCAGCCCCAGCATTTT.

V and J are TRBV14 and TRBJ1-6; 9 nucleotides line up with TRBD1. Germline assignment: CDR1 SGHDN and CDR2 FVKESK. This CDR3 has 16 residues. The trim removed 3 bases at V and 7 bases at J, leaving 7 bases unmatched. The CDR3 coding sequence is TGTGCCAGCAGCCACACTACGGGACAGGGAAATTCACCCCTCCACTTT. Its protein product is CASSHTTGQGNSPLHF.

V usage is TRBV5-1 and J usage is TRBJ2-5, with 8 bases aligning to TRBD1. V lost 0 bases and J lost 4; bases outside the gene matches: 8. Per germline, CDR1 SGHRS and CDR2 YFSETQ. The CDR3 has 16 residues. Here the CDR3 reads CASSLAVRGRGETQYF. CDR3 bases: TGCGCCAGCAGCTTGGCCGTCAGGGGGCGGGGAGAGACCCAGTACTTC. The variable domain in full, with the rest retrieved from reference TRBV5-1 and TRBJ2-5, is KAGVTQTPRYLIKTRGQQVTLSCSPISGHRSVSWYQQTPGQGLQFLFEYFSETQRNKGNFPGRFSGRQFSNSRSEMNVSTLELGDSALYLCASSLAVRGRGETQYFGPGTRLLVL.

The CDR3 coding sequence is TGCGCCAGCAGCCCACTCGGACAGGCTAACTATGGCTACACCTTC. Protein product: CASSPLGQANYGYTF. This chain connects TRBV5-1 to TRBJ1-2; 7 bases are shared with TRBD1. V was clipped by 4 bases and J by 0 bases; unmatched bases: 6. Germline V gene sequence: CDR1 SGHRS, CDR2 YFSETQ. The CDR3 is 15 amino acids.

The J gene is TRBJ2-2, the V gene TRBV13, with D possibly matching TRBD2 (5 bases). The ends were cut back, 8 bases at V and 1 base at J, with 11 bases in the middle. The CDR3 is 14 amino acids. CDR1 and CDR2 from the germline V gene are PRHDT and FYEKMQ (reference sequence). CDR3 residues: CASLLGENTGELFF. The CDR3 nucleotides are TGTGCCAGCCTTCTCGGGGAGAACACCGGGGAGCTGTTTTTT. Full variable domain (rest looked up from reference TRBV13 and TRBJ2-2): AAGVIQSPRHLIKEKRETATLKCYPIPRHDTVYWYQQGPGQDPQFLISFYEKMQSDKGSIPDRFSAQQFSDYHSELNMSSLELGDSALYFCASLLGENTGELFFGEGSRLTVL.

The rearrangement links TRBV2 to TRBJ2-2, with D perhaps matching TRBD1 (5 bases). Trimming left V 8 bases short and J 3 bases short, with 13 bases between. CDR3 size: 14 residues. Germline CDR1 SNHLY, CDR2 FYNNEI. CDR3 DNA sequence: TGTGCCAGCCGTAGGGGCCCCGACACCGGGGAGCTGTTTTTT. Translating gives CASRRGPDTGELFF.

This chain joins TRBV9 and TRBJ2-2; maybe TRBD2 (5 bases). Trimming cost V 0 bases and J 0 bases, with 9 bases left between them. This CDR3 has 16 amino acids. Germline V gives CDR1 SGDLS, CDR2 YYNGEE. CDR3: CASSVVAGTNTGELFF. The CDR3 nucleotides are TGTGCCAGCAGCGTAGTTGCCGGGACGAACACCGGGGAGCTGTTTTTT.

The gene calls are TRBV7-2 and TRBJ2-5; D possibly corresponds to TRBD1 (5 bases). In germline, CDR1 is SGHTA, CDR2 FQGNSA. The CDR3 consists of 14 residues. Trimming left V 5 bases short and J 5 bases short, with 15 bases between. Here the CDR3 reads CASSPRAGWETQYF. CDR3 coding DNA: TGTGCCAGCAGCCCCAGGGCCGGTTGGGAGACCCAGTACTTC.

The chain employs TRBV5-1 and TRBJ1-1; 8 nucleotides match TRBD1. This CDR3 is built from 16 residues. V gave up 1 base and J gave up 4 bases; unmatched junction bases: 9. Germline CDR1 is SGHRS and CDR2 is YFSETQ. Written as DNA, the CDR3 is TGCGCCAGCAGCTTGTCGGCAGGGGGCTTGGCCACTGAAGCTTTCTTT. Translation: CASSLSAGGLATEAFF.

The chain joins TRBV15 to TRBJ1-4, with D possibly TRBD1 on 5 matching bases. V lost 4 bases and J 4 bases, leaving 10 bases between the germline ends. The CDR3 extends over 14 amino acids. Germline CDR1 and CDR2: LNHNV and YYDKDF (reference sequence). The CDR3 loop is CATSIETVNEKLFF. The CDR3 DNA sequence: TGTGCCACCAGCATTGAGACAGTTAATGAAAAACTGTTTTTT.

CDR3 DNA: TGTGCCAGCAGTGACAGGGGGTCTTTCGGCTACACCTTC. This translates into CASSDRGSFGYTF. The rearrangement uses TRBV6-6 and TRBJ1-2; 9 bases map to TRBD1. This CDR3 has 13 amino acids. CDR1 MNHNY and CDR2 SVGAGI come from the germline V gene (reference sequence). V was pared by 5 bases and J by 8 bases, with 6 bases of the junction left unmatched.

The chain recombines TRBV29-1 with TRBJ2-3; D might be TRBD2 (5 bases). The V end was cut by 8 bases, the J end by 6 bases, with 21 bases between. The CDR3 totals 14 residues. Per the germline V gene, CDR1 is SQVTM and CDR2 is ANQGSEA. DNA for the CDR3: TGCAGCTTCTGCCGGGATTCTATGTTGGATACGCAGTATTTT. This codes for CSFCRDSMLDTQYF.

The chain recombines TRBV5-5 with TRBJ2-5, with D tentatively TRBD1 (5 bases). Germline lookup yields CDR1 SGHKS and CDR2 YYEKEE (reference sequence). The ends were cut back, 6 bases at V and 1 base at J, with 10 bases in the middle. This CDR3 contains 13 residues. CDR3 protein: CASTTDSQETQYF. The CDR3 DNA is TGTGCCAGCACTACCGACAGCCAAGAGACCCAGTACTTC.

V and J are TRBV30 and TRBJ1-2, with a tentative D call TRBD1 (6 bases). Per the germline V gene, CDR1 is GTSNPN and CDR2 is SVGIG (reference sequence). The CDR3 runs 13 residues. The V gene lost 0 bases and the J gene lost 6 bases, with 11 bases spanning the gap. Here the CDR3 DNA reads TGTGCCTGGAGTGTGGGGGGGCTAAATGGCTACACCTTC. Translation gives CAWSVGGLNGYTF.

V and J are TRBV3-1 (or the pseudogene TRBV3-2) and TRBJ1-1, with TRBD1 matching 8 bases. The CDR3 contains 15 residues. Trimming removed 0 bases from V and 5 bases from J; junction bases left unmatched: 5. CDR1 and CDR2 (germline): LGHDT, YNNKEL (reference sequence). In DNA, the CDR3 is TGTGCCAGCAGCCAAGACAGGGGGCGAGGGACTGAAGCTTTCTTT. This sequence encodes CASSQDRGRGTEAFF.